Listed below are T cell receptor beta chains from one sample, sequenced in a study of shared clonotypes between healthy human individuals. The table came from immunoSEQ multiplex PCR; TCRdb's copy has only in-frame clones and leaves some out. The sample records about 2,500,000 clones, around 94% being singletons. Material for sequencing was naive CD4+ T cells sorted from blood. These receptors all come from a man between 18 and 35 years old in good health. CDR3s include the opening cysteine and the closing phenylalanine or tryptophan. The order of the fields is V gene, D gene, J gene, CDR3 DNA, CDR3 protein. A D gene is named only where the DNA matches it firmly.

TRBV7-2	TRBD1	TRBJ2-7	TGTGCCAGCAGCTTAGCCCCGACAGGGAACTCCTACGAGCAGTACTTC	CASSLAPTGNSYEQYF
TRBV5-4	TRBD2	TRBJ2-3	TGTGCCAGCAGCCCAAGCGGGGGGGCCCTGGCAGATACGCAGTATTTT	CASSPSGGALADTQYF
TRBV18	TRBD1	TRBJ1-5	TGTGCCAGCTCTGCTCAGGGGGCCGGCAATCAGCCCCAGCATTTT	CASSAQGAGNQPQHF
TRBV18	NA	TRBJ1-1	TGTGCCAGCTCACCACTGCCTGACACTGAAGCTTTCTTT	CASSPLPDTEAFF
TRBV20-1	TRBD1	TRBJ2-7	TGCAGTGCTGGAGACAGGGGGGGCTTC	CSAGDRGGF
TRBV10-3	TRBD2	TRBJ2-3	TGTGCCATCAGTGAGGGTGGACTAGACACAGATACGCAGTATTTT	CAISEGGLDTDTQYF
TRBV7-2	TRBD2	TRBJ2-1	TGTGCCAGCAGCTCGCTAGCGGGGGGGTCCTACAATGAGCAGTTCTTC	CASSSLAGGSYNEQFF
TRBV7-8	TRBD2	TRBJ2-3	TGTGCCAGCAGCTTAGCCGAAGCGGGGGGGGATACGCAGTATTTT	CASSLAEAGGDTQYF
TRBV7-9	NA	TRBJ2-5	TGTGCCAGCAACATGGTTGGCCAAGAGACCCAGTACTTC	CASNMVGQETQYF
TRBV6-5	NA	TRBJ1-1	TGTGCCAGCAGAGACGACAGTTCTGAAGCTTTCTTT	CASRDDSSEAFF
TRBV19	NA	TRBJ2-5	TGTGCCAGTAGTATAGCGGCCCACCAAGAGACCCAGTACTTC	CASSIAAHQETQYF
TRBV7-2	NA	TRBJ2-3	TGTGCCAGCACCTTATCTGGGCGGCAGGCGTTAGATACGCAGTATTTT	CASTLSGRQALDTQYF
TRBV4-1	TRBD1	TRBJ2-1	TGCGCCAGCAGCCAAGACGGGAAGGGACAGGACAATGAGCAGTTCTTC	CASSQDGKGQDNEQFF
TRBV4-3	NA	TRBJ2-7	TGCGCCAGCAGCCAAGATTGGGGGCCTAACGAGCAGTACTTC	CASSQDWGPNEQYF
TRBV5-6	NA	TRBJ2-3	TGTGCCAGCAGCACCGGGTTGACAGATACGCAGTATTTT	CASSTGLTDTQYF
TRBV28	TRBD1	TRBJ1-2	TGTGCCAGCAGTTTAGAGGGGGCACACTATGGCTACACCTTC	CASSLEGAHYGYTF
TRBV2	NA	TRBJ2-2	TGTGCCAGCAGTAACGAACCTAACACCGGGGAGCTGTTTTTT	CASSNEPNTGELFF
TRBV5-1	TRBD1	TRBJ2-3	TGCGCCAGCAGCCCGGGACAGCTCACAGATACGCAGTATTTT	CASSPGQLTDTQYF
TRBV7-9	NA	TRBJ1-6	TGTGCCAGCAGCCTCGGGTTTGGACCCCTCCACTTT	CASSLGFGPLHF
TRBV6-1	NA	TRBJ2-1	TGTGCCAGCAGTGAATGGAGTGAGCAGTTCTTC	CASSEWSEQFF
TRBV28	NA	TRBJ1-5	TGTGCCAGCAGTCCCTTGGTGGGGACGACGGCTAGCAATCAGCCCCAGCATTTT	CASSPLVGTTASNQPQHF
TRBV5-1	NA	TRBJ2-1	TGCGCCAGCAGCTTGGACCCTACAGGGAGGGGTGAGCAGTTCTTC	CASSLDPTGRGEQFF
TRBV2	TRBD1	TRBJ2-5	TGTGCCAGCAGGCCCGACAGGGAAAGGCAGGGGACCCAGTACTTC	CASRPDRERQGTQYF
TRBV2	TRBD1	TRBJ2-7	TGTGCCAGCAGCGGACAGGGGCCCGGCGAGCAGTACTTC	CASSGQGPGEQYF
TRBV30	NA	TRBJ1-3	TGTGCCTGGAGCCCTGACGGATACTCTGGAAACACCATATATTTT	CAWSPDGYSGNTIYF
TRBV7-9	NA	TRBJ2-1	TGTGCCAGCAGCTTAGCGCACAGTTACAATGAGCAGTTCTTC	CASSLAHSYNEQFF
TRBV5-4	TRBD1	TRBJ2-7	TGTGCCAGCAGCTTGGGGGCCTCGGGACAGGGTGCCTACGAGCAGTACTTC	CASSLGASGQGAYEQYF